A single sample gave rise to the 17 T cell receptor beta chains below, sequenced in a study of siplizumab effects on memory and regulatory T cells. Measured with immunoSEQ multiplex PCR; TCRdb has only the in-frame clones, and not every one. Of around 100,000 clones in the sample, 94% were seen once. The material sequenced was non-Treg CD4+ T cells sorted from blood. The receptors were gathered from a human donor in good health.

This chain links TRBV10-3 with TRBJ1-2; 9 nucleotides agree with TRBD1. V gave up 6 bases and J gave up 4 bases; unmatched junction bases: 6. The CDR3 is 14 residues long. Germline V lookup: CDR1 ENHRY, CDR2 SYGVKD. CDR3 amino acids: CAISPGQGAYGYTF. The CDR3 DNA is TGTGCCATCAGCCCGGGACAGGGAGCCTATGGCTACACCTTC.

The chain's CDR3 is CASTSDRGQYNQPQHF. For the CDR3, the DNA is TGTGCCAGCACCTCGGACAGGGGCCAATACAATCAGCCCCAGCATTTT. The rearrangement uses TRBV6-6 and TRBJ1-5, with 9 bases fitting TRBD1. Germline CDR1 reads MNHNY; CDR2 reads SVGAGI (reference sequence). The CDR3 runs 16 residues. V lost 7 bases to trimming and J lost 3 bases; unmatched junction nucleotides: 10.

The V and J genes are TRBV5-4 and TRBJ1-2; 9 bases are a match to TRBD1. This CDR3 region has 14 residues. The germline V gene encodes CDR1 SGHNT and CDR2 YYREEE (reference sequence). V was pared by 3 bases and J by 6 bases, with 6 bases of the junction left unmatched. The CDR3 DNA sequence: TGTGCCAGCAGCTCGTGGGGACAGGGACATGGCTACACCTTC. It codes for CASSSWGQGHGYTF.

The V call is TRBV10-3, the J call TRBJ1-2; the match to TRBD1 covers 10 bases. The junction had 0 bases not matched to a gene; V was cut back by 4 bases and J by 1 base. CDR1 and CDR2 from the germline V gene are ENHRY and SYGVKD. This CDR3 contains 14 residues. Written as DNA, the CDR3 is TGTGCCATCAGTGGGACAGGGGGTAACTATGGCTACACCTTC. Translating gives CAISGTGGNYGYTF.

This clone has only a few counts. This chain connects TRBV29-1 to TRBJ1-1, with a weak D call TRBD1 (5 bases). The CDR3 is made up of 12 amino acids. CDR1 is SQVTM, CDR2 ANQGSEA, per germline. V gave up 5 bases and J gave up 3 bases, with 10 bases separating them. As DNA, the CDR3 is TGCAGCGTTAGGGGCTCCCACACTGAAGCTTTCTTT. Encoded protein: CSVRGSHTEAFF.

The chain couples TRBV30 to TRBJ1-2, with 10 bases identical to TRBD1. CDR3 length: 12 residues. Germline CDR1 reads GTSNPN; CDR2 reads SVGIG (reference sequence). The V and J ends lost 8 bases and 8 bases, in that order; junction bases with no gene match: 8. In nucleotides, the CDR3 is TGTGCCGGGGCGACAGGGGGCGGGGGCTACACCTTC. Translation gives CAGATGGGGYTF.

The chain carries TRBV5-5 and TRBJ1-1; 9 bases map to TRBD1. The CDR3 loop spans 17 amino acids. Trimming took 4 bases from V and 5 from J; bases not matched to a gene: 15. CDR1 and CDR2 (germline): SGHKS, YYEKEE (reference sequence). In nucleotides, the CDR3 is TGTGCCAGCAGCGGGATTACCGGGACAGGGAAAGGGACTGAAGCTTTCTTT. Amino acids: CASSGITGTGKGTEAFF. The whole variable domain, filled in from reference TRBV5-5 and TRBJ1-1, reads DAGVTQSPTHLIKTRGQQVTLRCSPISGHKSVSWYQQVLGQGPQFIFQYYEKEERGRGNFPDRFSARQFPNYSSELNVNALLLGDSALYLCASSGITGTGKGTEAFFGQGTRLTVV.

J is TRBJ1-2 and V is TRBV18; tentative D call: TRBD1 (5 bases). Germline CDR1 is KGHSH and CDR2 is LQKENI. The length of the CDR3 is 18 residues. V shed 0 bases and J shed 4 bases, with 21 bases lying between them. CDR3 DNA: TGTGCCAGCTCACCACCGGCGGGGCAGGTCCACCGGGGCTATGGCTACACCTTC. It yields the protein CASSPPAGQVHRGYGYTF.

The chain combines TRBV30 with TRBJ1-2; 9 nucleotides align to TRBD1. The V gene end was trimmed by 6 bases and the J gene end by 9 bases; junction bases not matched to a gene: 11. The germline gives CDR1 GTSNPN, CDR2 SVGIG (reference sequence). The CDR3 covers 13 residues. CDR3 sequence: CACLGTGPLSYTF. The CDR3 DNA is TGTGCCTGTCTCGGGACAGGGCCTTTGAGCTACACCTTC.

V is TRBV19 and J is TRBJ2-2; 9 positions match TRBD2. V lost 6 bases to trimming and J lost 5 bases; unmatched junction nucleotides: 7. CDR1 is LNHDA, CDR2 SQIVND, per germline (reference sequence). The CDR3 spans 15 residues. CDR3 protein: CASSFLAGMTGELFF. The CDR3, as DNA: TGTGCCAGTAGCTTTCTAGCGGGGATGACCGGGGAGCTGTTTTTT.

This chain uses TRBV5-4 with TRBJ2-5; D not certain. This CDR3 region has 12 residues. CDR1 and CDR2 (germline): SGHNT, YYREEE (reference sequence). V was trimmed by 2 bases and J by 4 bases, leaving 6 bases between them. The CDR3 nucleotides read TGTGCCAGCAGCTTCGGAAGAGAGACCCAGTACTTC. The encoded protein is CASSFGRETQYF.

This chain links TRBV11-3 with TRBJ2-2; 11 bases align to TRBD1. CDR1 is SGHNT, CDR2 YENEEA, per germline. V lost 2 bases and J lost 7; bases outside the gene matches: 3. The length of the CDR3 is 15 residues. The CDR3 DNA follows: TGTGCCAGCAGCTTAAAGGGACAGGGGGTCGGGGAGCTGTTTTTT. Translating gives CASSLKGQGVGELFF.

The chain combines TRBV6-6 with TRBJ1-2; no clear D gene. Per germline, CDR1 MNHNY and CDR2 SVGAGI (reference sequence). V lost 6 bases to trimming and J lost 2 bases, with 13 bases between them. The CDR3 runs 14 residues. This CDR3 reads CASSSLLGNYGYTF. CDR3 bases: TGTGCCAGCAGCTCCCTGCTCGGAAACTATGGCTACACCTTC.

The chain has TRBV4-3 and TRBJ1-2, with no clear D. V dropped 0 bases and J dropped 8 bases, with 19 bases sitting between them. The CDR3 consists of 16 residues. Germline-derived CDR1 and CDR2 are LGHNA and YSLEER. CDR3 nucleotides: TGCGCCAGCAGCCAAGATACGAACTACCCTACACACGGCTACACCTTC. Translated: CASSQDTNYPTHGYTF.

This chain joins TRBV19 and TRBJ2-1, with 11 bases matching TRBD2. This CDR3 is 17 amino acids long. V was clipped by 5 bases and J by 4 bases; unmatched bases: 10. Per the germline V gene, CDR1 is LNHDA and CDR2 is SQIVND (reference sequence). The CDR3 coding sequence is TGTGCCAGTAGTCCGAGCAGACTAGCGGGAAGATACAATGAGCAGTTCTTC. Its translation: CASSPSRLAGRYNEQFF.

The chain links TRBV15 to TRBJ2-7, with TRBD1 matching 7 bases. The J segment lost 0 bases and the V segment lost 8 bases, leaving 4 bases of the junction unmatched. There are 13 residues in the CDR3. CDR1 LNHNV and CDR2 YYDKDF come from the germline V gene (reference sequence). The CDR3 nucleotides are TGTGCCACCGGGAACAGGGGCTCCTACGAGCAGTACTTC. It specifies CATGNRGSYEQYF.

The chain has TRBV6-1 and TRBJ1-5; 12 bases match TRBD1. Germline loops: CDR1 MNHNS, CDR2 SASEGT. V shed 8 bases and J 3 bases; nucleotides not matched to a gene: 11. The CDR3 runs to 17 residues. CDR3 in amino acids: CASRGTGGFGDNQPQHF. The CDR3 DNA is TGTGCCAGCCGTGGGACAGGGGGCTTCGGTGACAATCAGCCCCAGCATTTT.